A selection of T cell receptor beta chains follows, all from one sample in a study of identical twins. A single record per CDR3 protein comes from TCRdb applying MiXCR to the 5' RACE reads. The sample holds some 500,000 distinct CDR3 sequences, 13% to 15% seen once. Separately, the same data were catalogued under a study of yellow fever vaccine responses in identical twins.

Sequenced input: CD4+ T cells sorted from blood. These receptors all stem from a woman under 30 in good health. The CDR3 runs from the conserved cysteine through the conserved F or W. A D gene is named only where the DNA matches it firmly. The size field is filled for only some rows; it gives once, few, many or a size class.

V gene: TRBV6-1
J gene: TRBJ2-7
clone size: .
D gene: .
CDR3 protein: CASNLFSYEQYF
CDR3 DNA: TGTGCCAGCAATCTGTTCTCCTACGAGCAGTACTTC

V gene: TRBV19
J gene: TRBJ2-5
clone size: .
D gene: .
CDR3 protein: CASSIGNRQETQYF
CDR3 DNA: TGTGCCAGTAGTATAGGAAACAGACAAGAGACCCAGTACTTC

V gene: TRBV5-5
J gene: TRBJ1-2
clone size: .
D gene: TRBD1
CDR3 protein: CASSLMGQNNYGYTF
CDR3 DNA: TGTGCCAGCAGCTTGATGGGACAGAATAACTATGGCTACACCTTC

V gene: TRBV14
J gene: TRBJ1-2
clone size: .
D gene: TRBD1
CDR3 protein: CASSPGQGVLYGYTF
CDR3 DNA: TGTGCCAGCAGCCCCGGACAGGGGGTCCTCTATGGCTACACCTTC

V gene: TRBV21-1
J gene: TRBJ2-5
clone size: .
D gene: .
CDR3 protein: CASSKSEQPEEETQYF
CDR3 DNA: TGTGCCAGCAGCAAATCTGAACAGCCCGAGGAAGAGACCCAGTACTTC

V gene: TRBV15
J gene: TRBJ2-1
clone size: .
D gene: .
CDR3 protein: CATLLSGVIPYSEQFF
CDR3 DNA: TGTGCCACCCTACTCTCAGGAGTGATTCCGTATAGCGAGCAGTTCTTC

V gene: TRBV7-2
J gene: TRBJ2-5
clone size: .
D gene: .
CDR3 protein: CASTTRQDVTQYF
CDR3 DNA: TGTGCCAGCACCACACGACAGGACGTGACCCAGTACTTC

V gene: TRBV15
J gene: TRBJ1-4
clone size: few
D gene: .
CDR3 protein: CATSPRTKENEKLFF
CDR3 DNA: TGTGCCACCAGCCCCCGGACCAAGGAGAATGAAAAACTGTTTTTT

V gene: TRBV10-3
J gene: TRBJ2-3
clone size: many
D gene: TRBD1
CDR3 protein: CAISGKDREGSDTQYF
CDR3 DNA: TGTGCCATCAGTGGGAAGGACAGGGAAGGATCTGATACGCAGTATTTT

V gene: TRBV12-3/TRBV12-4
J gene: TRBJ2-1
clone size: few
D gene: .
CDR3 protein: CASSSSDSPYNEQFF
CDR3 DNA: TGTGCCAGCAGTTCCTCGGACAGCCCCTACAATGAGCAGTTCTTC

V gene: TRBV6-5
J gene: TRBJ2-1
clone size: many
D gene: TRBD2
CDR3 protein: CASSYAGGGLYNEQFF
CDR3 DNA: TGTGCCAGCAGTTACGCGGGGGGGGGACTTTACAATGAGCAGTTCTTC

V gene: TRBV3-1
J gene: TRBJ1-1
clone size: .
D gene: TRBD1
CDR3 protein: CASSQVPWDRGKNTEAFF
CDR3 DNA: TGTGCCAGCAGCCAAGTACCATGGGACAGGGGGAAGAACACTGAAGCTTTCTTT

V gene: TRBV20-1
J gene: TRBJ2-3
clone size: .
D gene: TRBD2
CDR3 protein: CSGLAGSSSTDTQYF
CDR3 DNA: TGCAGTGGACTAGCGGGGAGTTCTAGCACAGATACGCAGTATTTT

V gene: TRBV7-6
J gene: TRBJ2-7
clone size: .
D gene: TRBD1
CDR3 protein: CASSRDREYEQYF
CDR3 DNA: TGTGCCAGCAGCCGGGACAGGGAATACGAGCAGTACTTC

V gene: TRBV12-3/TRBV12-4
J gene: TRBJ1-2
clone size: .
D gene: TRBD1
CDR3 protein: CASSPGQGGYTF
CDR3 DNA: TGTGCCAGCAGTCCCGGACAGGGTGGCTACACCTTC

V gene: TRBV20-1
J gene: TRBJ2-1
clone size: .
D gene: .
CDR3 protein: CSARESGYNEQFF
CDR3 DNA: TGCAGTGCTAGAGAGAGCGGGTACAATGAGCAGTTCTTC

V gene: TRBV4-3
J gene: TRBJ2-4
clone size: few
D gene: TRBD2
CDR3 protein: CASSQESGKGKNIQYF
CDR3 DNA: TGCGCCAGCAGCCAAGAGAGCGGGAAGGGCAAAAACATTCAGTACTTC

V gene: TRBV2
J gene: TRBJ2-7
clone size: .
D gene: .
CDR3 protein: CASSVSHEQYF
CDR3 DNA: TGTGCCAGCAGTGTGTCCCACGAGCAGTACTTC

V gene: TRBV4-1
J gene: TRBJ2-3
clone size: .
D gene: .
CDR3 protein: CASSLTQADTQYF
CDR3 DNA: TGCGCCAGCAGCCTGACGCAAGCAGATACGCAGTATTTT

V gene: TRBV15
J gene: TRBJ2-5
clone size: few
D gene: .
CDR3 protein: CATSREAGKETQYF
CDR3 DNA: TGTGCCACCAGCAGAGAGGCGGGGAAAGAGACCCAGTACTTC

V gene: TRBV20-1
J gene: TRBJ2-4
clone size: .
D gene: TRBD2
CDR3 protein: CSARDYQRGKNIQYF
CDR3 DNA: TGCAGTGCTAGAGATTATCAGCGGGGAAAAAACATTCAGTACTTC

V gene: TRBV12-3/TRBV12-4
J gene: TRBJ1-2
clone size: .
D gene: TRBD1
CDR3 protein: CASRETGLYGYTF
CDR3 DNA: TGTGCCAGCCGGGAGACAGGGCTCTATGGCTACACCTTC

V gene: TRBV7-6
J gene: TRBJ2-5
clone size: few
D gene: .
CDR3 protein: CASSLGQKPTKETQYF
CDR3 DNA: TGTGCCAGCAGCTTAGGACAGAAACCAACCAAAGAGACCCAGTACTTC

V gene: TRBV25-1
J gene: TRBJ2-7
clone size: .
D gene: TRBD2
CDR3 protein: CASSGDSGGYEQYF
CDR3 DNA: TGTGCCAGCAGTGGAGATAGCGGGGGTTACGAGCAGTACTTC

V gene: TRBV20-1
J gene: TRBJ2-3
clone size: few
D gene: TRBD2
CDR3 protein: CSARPGGGDTQYF
CDR3 DNA: TGCAGTGCTAGACCCGGGGGGGGAGATACGCAGTATTTT

V gene: TRBV14
J gene: TRBJ2-7
clone size: few
D gene: TRBD1
CDR3 protein: CASSQYPAGQGPYEQYF
CDR3 DNA: TGTGCCAGCAGCCAATATCCCGCCGGACAGGGTCCCTACGAGCAGTACTTC

V gene: TRBV30
J gene: TRBJ2-5
clone size: .
D gene: .
CDR3 protein: CAWSVGRSETQYF
CDR3 DNA: TGTGCCTGGAGTGTTGGGAGGTCCGAGACCCAGTACTTC

V gene: TRBV6-2/TRBV6-3
J gene: TRBJ2-1
clone size: few
D gene: TRBD2
CDR3 protein: CASSYSTTGTTDNEQFF
CDR3 DNA: TGTGCCAGCAGTTACTCGACAACCGGGACTACAGACAATGAGCAGTTCTTC

V gene: TRBV25-1
J gene: TRBJ2-1
clone size: .
D gene: TRBD2
CDR3 protein: CASSPLAGGPSSYNEQFF
CDR3 DNA: TGTGCCAGCAGTCCCCTAGCGGGGGGCCCGAGCTCCTACAATGAGCAGTTCTTC

V gene: TRBV12-3/TRBV12-4
J gene: TRBJ1-2
clone size: many
D gene: .
CDR3 protein: CASTPGRSNYGYTF
CDR3 DNA: TGTGCCAGCACCCCAGGGCGCTCAAACTATGGCTACACCTTC

V gene: TRBV6-1
J gene: TRBJ2-7
clone size: few
D gene: .
CDR3 protein: CASSEDGTYEQYF
CDR3 DNA: TGTGCCAGCAGTGAGGACGGTACCTACGAGCAGTACTTC

V gene: TRBV10-3
J gene: TRBJ1-5
clone size: .
D gene: .
CDR3 protein: CAISESIGGQVPKAQHF
CDR3 DNA: TGTGCCATCAGTGAGTCGATCGGTGGGCAGGTGCCCAAAGCCCAGCATTTT

V gene: TRBV20-1
J gene: TRBJ1-1
clone size: .
D gene: .
CDR3 protein: CSARVGGARTEAFF
CDR3 DNA: TGCAGTGCTAGAGTCGGGGGGGCGCGGACTGAAGCTTTCTTT

V gene: TRBV20-1
J gene: TRBJ2-7
clone size: .
D gene: .
CDR3 protein: CSATRTSYEQYF
CDR3 DNA: TGCAGTGCAACTCGGACGAGTTACGAGCAGTACTTC

V gene: TRBV18
J gene: TRBJ2-1
clone size: .
D gene: .
CDR3 protein: CASSASLRAPGNEQFF
CDR3 DNA: TGTGCCAGCTCAGCCAGTTTGCGAGCTCCAGGAAATGAGCAGTTCTTC

V gene: TRBV20-1
J gene: TRBJ2-7
clone size: few
D gene: TRBD1
CDR3 protein: CSVRDRANYEQYF
CDR3 DNA: TGCAGTGTCCGGGACAGGGCCAACTACGAGCAGTACTTC

V gene: TRBV28
J gene: TRBJ2-7
clone size: few
D gene: .
CDR3 protein: CASTPPLKYWEQYF
CDR3 DNA: TGTGCCAGCACACCCCCGTTGAAGTACTGGGAGCAGTACTTC

V gene: TRBV20-1
J gene: TRBJ2-1
clone size: .
D gene: .
CDR3 protein: CSARGFSSSYNEQFF
CDR3 DNA: TGCAGTGCTAGGGGATTCTCGAGCTCCTACAATGAGCAGTTCTTC

V gene: TRBV7-9
J gene: TRBJ2-7
clone size: many
D gene: .
CDR3 protein: CASSGGSYEQYF
CDR3 DNA: TGTGCCAGCAGCGGGGGGTCCTACGAGCAGTACTTC

V gene: TRBV29-1
J gene: TRBJ2-3
clone size: many
D gene: .
CDR3 protein: CSGTSGTQYF
CDR3 DNA: TGCAGCGGTACTAGTGGTACGCAGTATTTT

V gene: TRBV7-2
J gene: TRBJ2-7
clone size: few
D gene: .
CDR3 protein: CASSGLAEQYF
CDR3 DNA: TGTGCCAGCAGCGGGCTAGCCGAGCAGTACTTC

V gene: TRBV20-1
J gene: TRBJ2-3
clone size: .
D gene: TRBD2
CDR3 protein: CSATSLSGSWGTDTQYF
CDR3 DNA: TGCAGTGCTACCTCCCTTAGCGGGAGCTGGGGCACAGATACGCAGTATTTT

V gene: TRBV3-1
J gene: TRBJ1-6
clone size: .
D gene: .
CDR3 protein: CASSQSRDSPLHF
CDR3 DNA: TGTGCCAGCAGCCAAAGCCGGGATTCACCCCTCCACTTT

V gene: TRBV5-1
J gene: TRBJ1-2
clone size: few
D gene: .
CDR3 protein: CASSQTGAGFGYTF
CDR3 DNA: TGCGCCAGCAGTCAAACAGGTGCCGGGTTTGGCTACACCTTC

V gene: TRBV20-1
J gene: TRBJ2-1
clone size: .
D gene: TRBD2
CDR3 protein: CSAEPGLAYNEQFF
CDR3 DNA: TGCAGTGCTGAGCCGGGACTAGCCTACAATGAGCAGTTCTTC

V gene: TRBV5-6
J gene: TRBJ1-2
clone size: .
D gene: TRBD1
CDR3 protein: CASSVGQRGYTF
CDR3 DNA: TGTGCCAGCAGCGTGGGACAGCGGGGCTACACCTTC

V gene: TRBV5-1
J gene: TRBJ2-3
clone size: many
D gene: .
CDR3 protein: CASSLEQRTQYF
CDR3 DNA: TGCGCCAGCAGCTTGGAACAGAGGACGCAGTATTTT

V gene: TRBV11-2
J gene: TRBJ2-1
clone size: few
D gene: .
CDR3 protein: CASSPQRTSYNEQFF
CDR3 DNA: TGTGCCAGCAGCCCCCAGCGGACCTCCTACAATGAGCAGTTCTTC

V gene: TRBV7-2
J gene: TRBJ1-1
clone size: .
D gene: TRBD1
CDR3 protein: CASSLWDRGSYGTEAFF
CDR3 DNA: TGTGCCAGCAGCCTATGGGACAGGGGGTCTTATGGCACTGAAGCTTTCTTT

V gene: TRBV20-1
J gene: TRBJ2-3
clone size: many
D gene: TRBD2
CDR3 protein: CSARIPGGTDTQYF
CDR3 DNA: TGCAGTGCTAGAATCCCGGGAGGTACAGATACGCAGTATTTT

V gene: TRBV29-1
J gene: TRBJ1-1
clone size: few
D gene: TRBD1
CDR3 protein: CSVRTGSRAFF
CDR3 DNA: TGCAGCGTAAGGACAGGGTCTAGAGCTTTCTTT

V gene: TRBV20-1
J gene: TRBJ2-3
clone size: few
D gene: TRBD1
CDR3 protein: CSARVPARGTDTQYF
CDR3 DNA: TGCAGTGCTAGAGTCCCGGCCAGGGGGACAGATACGCAGTATTTT

V gene: TRBV19
J gene: TRBJ2-1
clone size: few
D gene: .
CDR3 protein: CASSMRGGEQFF
CDR3 DNA: TGTGCCAGTAGTATGCGGGGTGGCGAGCAGTTCTTC

V gene: TRBV12-3/TRBV12-4
J gene: TRBJ2-7
clone size: few
D gene: .
CDR3 protein: CASSPPLGGPPIGEQYF
CDR3 DNA: TGTGCCAGCAGTCCTCCCCTCGGGGGACCTCCAATAGGCGAGCAGTACTTC

V gene: TRBV9
J gene: TRBJ2-5
clone size: few
D gene: TRBD2
CDR3 protein: CASSGHLRRELEETQYF
CDR3 DNA: TGTGCCAGCAGCGGACACCTACGGCGGGAGCTCGAAGAGACCCAGTACTTC

V gene: TRBV11-3
J gene: TRBJ2-1
clone size: .
D gene: .
CDR3 protein: CASSSTSAYNEQFF
CDR3 DNA: TGTGCCAGCAGCTCCACTTCTGCCTACAATGAGCAGTTCTTC

V gene: TRBV5-6
J gene: TRBJ2-3
clone size: few
D gene: .
CDR3 protein: CASSLKLPNTDTQYF
CDR3 DNA: TGTGCCAGCAGCTTGAAACTACCAAACACAGATACGCAGTATTTT

V gene: TRBV7-9
J gene: TRBJ1-2
clone size: .
D gene: TRBD1
CDR3 protein: CASSWDRDYGYTF
CDR3 DNA: TGTGCCAGCAGCTGGGACAGGGACTATGGCTACACCTTC

V gene: TRBV7-9
J gene: TRBJ2-4
clone size: few
D gene: TRBD2
CDR3 protein: CASSPPGGGDIQYF
CDR3 DNA: TGTGCCAGCAGCCCCCCGGGGGGAGGGGACATTCAGTACTTC